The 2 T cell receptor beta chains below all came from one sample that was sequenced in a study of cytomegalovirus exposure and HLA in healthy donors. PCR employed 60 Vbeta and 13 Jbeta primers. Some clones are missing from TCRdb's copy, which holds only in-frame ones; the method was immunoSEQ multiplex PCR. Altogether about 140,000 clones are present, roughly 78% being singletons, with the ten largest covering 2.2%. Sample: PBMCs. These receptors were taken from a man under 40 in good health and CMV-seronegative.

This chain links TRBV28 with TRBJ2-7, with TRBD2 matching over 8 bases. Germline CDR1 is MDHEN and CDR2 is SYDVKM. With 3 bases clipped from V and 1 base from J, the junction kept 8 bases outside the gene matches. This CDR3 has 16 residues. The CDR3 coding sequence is TGTGCCAGCAGTTTTTGGGCGGGGGGTAAGTCCTACGAGCAGTACTTC. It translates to CASSFWAGGKSYEQYF.

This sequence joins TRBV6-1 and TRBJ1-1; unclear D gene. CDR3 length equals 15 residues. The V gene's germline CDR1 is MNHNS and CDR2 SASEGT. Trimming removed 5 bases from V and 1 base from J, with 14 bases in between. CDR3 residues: CASSSRLARNTEAFF. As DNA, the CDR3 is TGTGCCAGCAGTTCCAGGCTAGCCCGGAACACTGAAGCTTTCTTT.